This TCR beta chain is from a study of shared T cell receptors in the human thymus (dated by TCRdb to the early 2020s). In terms of the full investigation: The study examined how the human thymus generates shared, self-reactive T-cell receptor alpha chains.

The library was prepared using the immunoSEQ multiplex PCR assay. TCRdb provides this immuneACCESS table in a form limited to in-frame rearrangements. Some clones are lacking; in checked studies, under half of them reflect an unresolved V gene, and why the rest are absent is not known. A total of about 660,000 clones appear in this sample, approximately 87% of them only once. 0.0095% to 0.013% of the sample rests with the top ten. About this clone itself: The specificity of this receptor is unknown. Per-base quality was not reported, and no clone a single base away is much larger than it.

Separately, the same data were catalogued under a study of human thymus T cells. Per that second paper: Donors were immunologically healthy infants undergoing open corrective cardiac surgery for congenital heart defects in Finland. Thymus tissue was collected as surgical resects that were removed during corrective cardiac surgery. Both the thymic and the peripheral blood repertoires appeared to show biased V and J gene segment usage. The related research reported highly overlapping thymic TCR repertoires among unrelated individuals. The study used roughly 8 infant thymus samples plus four related peripheral blood samples to characterize TCR alpha and beta repertoires. Donor ages ranged from about 7 to 244 days, and the cohort comprised six or seven male and a couple of female infants. Thymocytes were freed from the tissue by mechanical means and kept at -70 degrees C as pellets of 10-30 million cells. Genomic DNA was extracted from frozen cell pellets with a QIAsymphony instrument. TCRB and TCRAD loci were amplified from a standardized quantity of quality-controlled genomic DNA using the immunoSEQ multiplex PCR assay. The amplicons covered the V(D)J region and were long enough to include the CDR3 and to identify the V and J genes. Amplicon sequencing was performed on an Illumina platform through the commercial immunoSEQ service. Corrections for primer bias and sequencing errors followed previously described methods, while TCRAD and TCRB definitions were based on the IMGT database. The repertoires were analysed using immunoSEQ Analyzer 3.0 and VDJTools for basic statistics, V/J segment usage, diversity estimates, rarefaction and pairwise overlap. Chao1, ChaoE, Efron-Thisted, Shannon and inverse Simpson indices were used to estimate diversity, which was also estimated on datasets down-sampled to the smallest sample. For repertoire overlap, CDR3 nucleotide sequence, V gene and J gene had to match strictly, and clustering was done by Jaccard-based multidimensional scaling. Thymus samples yielded on average around 800,000 unique TCRB clonotypes, compared with 65,000 to 100,000 from blood samples.

This clonotype originated in a boy younger than two with a congenital heart defect. Donor details come from another sample of the same person, matched by shared clones. The sequencing sample was made of thymocytes.

The DNA is TGTGCCTGGAAGAACAGCGGGTTCCGCACAGATACGCAGTATTTT. Protein translation: CAWKNSGFRTDTQYF. The chain couples TRBV30 to TRBJ2-3; the D gene is possibly TRBD2, with 6 bases matching. The germline V gene (reference sequence) supplies CDR1 GTSNPN and CDR2 SVGIG. The CDR3 runs 15 amino acids, cysteine and phenylalanine included. Only the CDR3 part of the read is kept: 45 bases, read in frame from the first base. The V end loses 4 bases and the J end loses 1 base, and a stretch of 15 bases separates them.